The 4 T cell receptor beta chains presented below share a single source sample, sequenced in a study of control samples from healthy donors and cancer patients. Sequencing used immunoSEQ multiplex PCR; TCRdb keeps in-frame clones, though not all of them. The sample contains 78,000 or so clones, approximately 91% of which appear only once. The sequenced sample consisted of blood. These receptors were taken from a woman in her forties or fifties in good health.

V and J are TRBV6-5 and TRBJ2-2, with a possible D match to TRBD1 (5 bases). Trimming removed 6 bases at V and 7 bases at J, with 9 bases between. The CDR3 totals 12 residues. Germline V gene data show CDR1 as MNHEY and CDR2 as SVGAGI. The CDR3 DNA follows: TGTGCCAGCAGGGGGCTTGGCGGGGAGCTGTTTTTT. Translation: CASRGLGGELFF.

The chain uses TRBV30 and TRBJ1-2, with no clear D. Germline V gene sequence: CDR1 GTSNPN, CDR2 SVGIG (reference sequence). The length of the CDR3 is 12 residues. Trimming stripped 0 bases from V and 7 bases from J, with 9 bases between. The CDR3 loop is CAWSVLRGGYTF. The CDR3 DNA reads as TGTGCCTGGAGTGTACTTCGGGGTGGCTACACCTTC.

CDR3 sequence (DNA): TGTGCCAGTACTTTGGGACAGCTAAATTCACCCCTCCACTTT. It codes for CASTLGQLNSPLHF. The J gene is TRBJ1-6, the V gene TRBV19; 7 positions match TRBD1. The CDR3 length is 14 residues. Losses at the gene ends were 7 bases for V and 7 bases for J; bases not matched to a gene: 7. The germline gives CDR1 LNHDA, CDR2 SQIVND (reference sequence).

This sequence joins TRBV5-1 and TRBJ2-7; D possibly matches TRBD1 or TRBD2 (6 bases each). Trimming left V 7 bases short and J 3 bases short, with 20 bases between. This CDR3 region has 15 residues. Germline lookup yields CDR1 SGHRS and CDR2 YFSETQ. The CDR3 coding sequence is TGCGCCAGCGGATTCCAGGCCGGGGGCTACTACGAGCAGTACTTC. Amino acids: CASGFQAGGYYEQYF. Complete variable domain (other parts from reference TRBV5-1 and TRBJ2-7): KAGVTQTPRYLIKTRGQQVTLSCSPISGHRSVSWYQQTPGQGLQFLFEYFSETQRNKGNFPGRFSGRQFSNSRSEMNVSTLELGDSALYLCASGFQAGGYYEQYFGPGTRLTVT.